What follows is one T cell receptor (beta chain) and its context. The antigen is unknown. PCR employed 60 Vbeta and 13 Jbeta primers. Measured with immunoSEQ multiplex PCR; TCRdb has only the in-frame clones, and not every one. In the table there are around 200,000 clones, roughly 80% of which are singletons. This sample was included in a study of cytomegalovirus exposure and HLA in healthy donors. Study information: HLA-typed donors were the source of about 85 million unique TCRs, which an early data release held.

Trimming left V 4 bases short and J 4 bases short, with 8 bases between. The CDR3 is made up of 13 amino acids. Germline V lookup: CDR1 SNHLY, CDR2 FYNNEI. The study's findings and limits: The analysis excluded some indistinguishable V segments, including TRBV6-2 and TRBV6-3. Most sequenced TCRs were rare (though some public TCRs occurred in many donors).

This chain joins TRBV2 and TRBJ1-5; D is undetermined. The clonotype comes from a man aged 35 to 55 in good health and CMV-seronegative. The specimen sequenced was PBMCs. The CDR3 sequence is CASSGEMNQPQHF. In DNA, the CDR3 is TGTGCCAGCAGTGGGGAGATGAATCAGCCCCAGCATTTT.